This T cell receptor (beta chain) was identified in a study of OX40 agonist ivuxolimab in advanced cancers. Across the study: Over 30% of patients had received prior checkpoint inhibitor therapy.

Exclusion of a patient followed from autoimmune disease history or systemic immunosuppression. Assay used: immunoSEQ multiplex PCR; TCRdb lists only in-frame clones, some missing. The table shows about 96,000 clones, with approximately 80% occurring only once. Trimming pared 0 bases from V and 4 bases from J, leaving 12 bases between. The CDR3 has 15 residues. CDR1 MGHRA and CDR2 YSYEKL come from the germline V gene. The J gene is TRBJ1-2, the V gene TRBV4-1; D unclear. The sequence was collected from an adult with an advanced solid tumor such as melanoma, head and neck, liver or kidney cancer. The sample was CD4+ or CD8+ T cells sorted from blood, taken in a trial of the OX40 agonist ivuxolimab. The CDR3 is CASSQDDEKSYGYTF. The CDR3 DNA follows: TGCGCCAGCAGCCAAGATGATGAGAAATCCTATGGCTACACCTTC.